This T cell receptor (beta chain) was documented in a study of blood T cell repertoires in COVID-19. Whole-study context: Acute-phase and convalescent COVID-19 samples originated in the United States, Italy and Spain.

The CDR3 covers 11 residues. Germline V gene lookup returns CDR1 SNHLY and CDR2 FYNNEI. The V end lost 6 bases, the J end lost 5 bases, and 7 bases lay between the germline ends. Original analysis: Cell counts per sample came from amplifying reference gene primers. Measured with immunoSEQ multiplex PCR; TCRdb has only the in-frame clones, and not every one. V and J calls and clone size are given by that table; D and trimming were obtained from the DNA. The sample has approximately 440,000 clones, about nine tenths seen once. Patients in Seattle were enrolled during active infection, then followed longitudinally.

The sample was peripheral blood. The chain has TRBV2 and TRBJ1-1; no firm D call. The receptor comes from a woman in her forties or fifties with COVID-19, enrolled during active disease. The CDR3 region has the DNA TGTGCCAGCAGGAACTTAACTGAAGCTTTCTTT. Protein: CASRNLTEAFF.